These 8 T cell receptor beta chains came from one sample sequenced in a study of T-cell reconstitution after alpha-beta-depleted transplantation in children. Molecular barcoding with unique molecular identifiers was used for the TCRbeta library. TCRdb independently ran MiXCR on the PCR reads; one entry per CDR3 protein. This table holds about 400,000 distinct CDR3 sequences, roughly 22% found once. This specimen was PBMCs from the stem cell graft donor, taken from the stem cell graft. These receptors were taken from a human donor who donated a stem cell graft to a child with acute myeloid leukemia.

The chain recombines TRBV20-1 with TRBJ1-1; perhaps TRBD1 as D (5 bases). CDR3 length equals 15 residues. The germline V gene has CDR1 DFQATT and CDR2 SNEGSKA (reference sequence). V shed 3 bases and J shed 2 bases, with 16 bases lying between them. DNA of the CDR3: TGCAGTGCTAGCCCCAGGGCTTTGGGTAACACTGAAGCTTTCTTT. The encoded protein is CSASPRALGNTEAFF.

There are many counts of this clonotype. The genes are TRBV29-1 and TRBJ2-6; possible D gene TRBD1, 6 bases. V gave up 4 bases and J gave up 0 bases, with 28 bases separating them. There are 21 residues in the CDR3. The V gene's germline CDR1 is SQVTM and CDR2 ANQGSEA. CDR3 residues: CSVATWGGPDSQSSGANVLTF. CDR3 bases: TGCAGCGTTGCCACCTGGGGTGGGCCGGACAGCCAGAGCTCTGGGGCCAACGTCCTGACTTTC.

This chain links TRBV10-3 with TRBJ2-1; 11 positions match TRBD2. Trimming removed 9 bases from V and 0 bases from J; junction bases left unmatched: 10. This CDR3 spans 17 amino acids. Germline V gene sequence: CDR1 ENHRY, CDR2 SYGVKD. In DNA form, the CDR3 reads TGTGCCATACGGCCGTTTAGCGGGAGGGCCTCCTACAATGAGCAGTTCTTC. This gives the protein CAIRPFSGRASYNEQFF.

This clonotype turned up a few times. The V and J genes are TRBV18 and TRBJ2-7; no definite D call. Germline V lookup: CDR1 KGHSH, CDR2 LQKENI. The CDR3 covers 13 residues. Trimming pared 2 bases from V and 2 bases from J, leaving 7 bases between. The CDR3 region has the DNA TGTGCCAGCTCACCAAACCCCACCTACGAGCAGTACTTC. It yields the protein CASSPNPTYEQYF.

V is TRBV6-6 and J is TRBJ2-7; 9 bases match TRBD1. The CDR3 extends over 13 amino acids. The ends lost 6 bases at V and 8 bases at J; junction bases unmatched: 8. Per the germline V gene, CDR1 is MNHNY and CDR2 is SVGAGI (reference sequence). For the CDR3, the DNA is TGTGCCAGCAGAGCGGGACAGGGTCTCAAGCAGTACTTC. Encoded protein: CASRAGQGLKQYF.

Concerning this clonotype itself: At one end the junction does not follow the germline gene, possibly because of a read error. This chain uses TRBV27 with TRBJ2-1; 10 bases are shared with TRBD2. The CDR3 sequence is 12 residues long. The germline gives CDR1 MNHEY, CDR2 SMNVEV (reference sequence). CDR3: CATSGRAFEQFF. In nucleotides, the CDR3 is TGCGCAACCAGCGGGAGGGCCTTTGAGCAGTTCTTC.

V and J are TRBV28 and TRBJ2-1; 7 nucleotides align to TRBD2. Germline-derived CDR1 and CDR2 are MDHEN and SYDVKM. The ends lost 4 bases at V and 9 bases at J; junction bases unmatched: 15. This CDR3 spans 16 amino acids. DNA for the CDR3: TGTGCCAGCAGTTCAACTCCCGGGACTACCCTCGGTGAGCAGTTCTTC. It yields the protein CASSSTPGTTLGEQFF.

The V and J genes are TRBV5-1 and TRBJ1-3; no definite D call. CDR1 and CDR2 (germline): SGHRS, YFSETQ. The length of the CDR3 is 15 residues. Trimming cost V 5 bases and J 0 bases, with 12 bases left between them. The CDR3 nucleotides are TGCGCCAGCAGGGACGCCAGGAACTCTGGAAACACCATATATTTT. Amino acids: CASRDARNSGNTIYF.